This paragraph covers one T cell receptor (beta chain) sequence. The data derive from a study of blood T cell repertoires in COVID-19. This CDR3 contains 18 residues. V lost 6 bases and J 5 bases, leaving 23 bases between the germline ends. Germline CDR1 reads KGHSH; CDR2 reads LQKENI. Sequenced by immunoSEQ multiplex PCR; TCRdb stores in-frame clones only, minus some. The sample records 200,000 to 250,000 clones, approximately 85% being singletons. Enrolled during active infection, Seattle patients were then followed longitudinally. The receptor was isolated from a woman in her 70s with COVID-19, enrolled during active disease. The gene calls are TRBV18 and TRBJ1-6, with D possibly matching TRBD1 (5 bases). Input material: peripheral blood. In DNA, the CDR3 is TGTGCCAGCTCCGTAACCGGGGGGACTGGCATCAATAATTCACCCCTCCACTTT. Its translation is CASSVTGGTGINNSPLHF.